The TCR beta chain under discussion was sequenced for a study of cytomegalovirus exposure and HLA in healthy donors. Germline CDR1 and CDR2: LNHDA and SQIVND (reference sequence). Trimming took off 0 bases at V and 3 bases at J, with 18 bases between the two ends. This CDR3 is built from 18 residues. PCR was performed using 60 Vbeta and 13 Jbeta primers. Assay: immunoSEQ multiplex PCR; the TCRdb copy retains only in-frame clones and omits some. The repertoire holds about 150,000 clones, 79% seen once, with about 6.5% in the top ten. Specimen: PBMCs. The rearrangement links TRBV19 to TRBJ1-5; D may be TRBD1 (6 bases). This TCR was sampled from a man in his forties in good health and CMV-seropositive. The CDR3 DNA sequence: TGTGCCAGTAGTATAGATCGGCGACGGCAGGGGCTCAATCAGCCCCAGCATTTT. Protein sequence: CASSIDRRRQGLNQPQHF.